The 5 T cell receptor beta chains given below trace back to one sample, sequenced in a study of T cell responses to AZD1222 COVID-19 vaccine. Data came from immunoSEQ multiplex PCR; TCRdb stores just in-frame clones and leaves some out. The top ten hold over 8.5% of the sample, which has 120,000 or so clones, around 89% seen once. Sequenced here: peripheral blood, sampled on day 0 of MenACWY control vaccination. The receptor source for this set is an adult in good health.

This chain uses TRBV7-2 with TRBJ2-7; D call uncertain. Germline V lookup: CDR1 SGHTA, CDR2 FQGNSA. The V gene lost 1 base and the J gene lost 0 bases, with 10 bases spanning the gap. The CDR3 is 15 residues long. DNA of the CDR3: TGTGCCAGCAGCTTAGATGGCGGAAGCTCCTACGAGCAGTACTTC. Its protein is CASSLDGGSSYEQYF.

The rearrangement joins TRBV6-5 to TRBJ1-1; 9 nucleotides agree with TRBD1. Losses at the gene ends were 6 bases for V and 7 bases for J; bases not matched to a gene: 12. The CDR3 extends over 15 amino acids. Germline V gene sequence: CDR1 MNHEY, CDR2 SVGAGI. The CDR3 DNA reads as TGTGCCAGCAGGGACCTCGACAGGGGGTCTCGTGAAGCTTTCTTT. Translation: CASRDLDRGSREAFF.

In DNA form, the CDR3 reads TGTGCCAGTAGTATCGGGACAGGGAACACCGGGGAGCTGTTTTTT. It encodes CASSIGTGNTGELFF. The chain is built from TRBV19 and TRBJ2-2, with 8 bases matching TRBD1. The V and J ends lost 3 bases and 1 base, in that order; junction bases with no gene match: 1. Germline CDR1 is LNHDA and CDR2 is SQIVND (reference sequence). The CDR3 extends over 15 amino acids.

The chain carries TRBV11-2 and TRBJ2-7, with 7 bases lining up with TRBD2. V gave up 5 bases and J gave up 2 bases; unmatched junction bases: 6. Germline V gene data show CDR1 as SGHAT and CDR2 as FQNNGV. The CDR3 contains 14 residues. CDR3 residues: CASSLSSGPYEQYF. For the CDR3, the DNA is TGTGCCAGCAGCCTTTCTAGCGGTCCCTACGAGCAGTACTTC.

The CDR3, as DNA: TGTGCCAGCAGCTTAATAGGGGCTAGGTCTGGAAACACCATATATTTT. This gives the protein CASSLIGARSGNTIYF. The chain recombines TRBV7-9 with TRBJ1-3; a weak D match, TRBD1 (5 bases). The CDR3 sequence is 16 residues long. V was trimmed by 2 bases and J by 1 base, leaving 12 bases between them. Germline values: CDR1 SEHNR, CDR2 FQNEAQ (reference sequence).